Following are 28 T cell receptor beta chains from one sample sequenced in a study of T cell repertoires in cytomegalovirus infection. TCRdb re-called the reads through MiXCR, storing one row per CDR3 protein. The sample lists some 600,000 distinct CDR3 sequences, 20% to 25% seen once, with 6.5% to 10% in the top ten. Sequencing was carried out using CD8+ T cells from PBMCs. Receptor source: a human donor in good health (CMV status not recorded). Some clones in this sample may be carry-over from other donors' samples.

About this clonotype itself: A much larger clone differs by one base, so this may be a read error. This sequence joins TRBV12-3 or TRBV12-4 and TRBJ2-3, with 9 bases matching TRBD2. V trimming: 4 bases; J trimming: 2 bases; junction bases outside the gene matches: 7. This CDR3 is 16 amino acids long. The CDR3 spells CASSSHLAGTTDTQYF. CDR3 sequence (DNA): TGTGCCAGCAGTTCTCATCTAGCGGGGACCACAGATACGCAGTATTTT.

The chain joins TRBV29-1 to TRBJ2-1, with 7 bases identical to TRBD2. The J segment lost 6 bases and the V segment lost 3 bases, leaving 5 bases of the junction unmatched. The CDR3 length is 13 residues. Germline lookup yields CDR1 SQVTM and CDR2 ANQGSEA. For the CDR3, the DNA is TGCAGCGTTGACGGGGGGAGGGTCAATGAGCAGTTCTTC. Translating it yields CSVDGGRVNEQFF.

The rearrangement links TRBV19 to TRBJ1-1; D remains unclear. Germline V gene sequence: CDR1 LNHDA, CDR2 SQIVND (reference sequence). CDR3 length equals 12 residues. Trimming cost V 3 bases and J 8 bases, with 10 bases left between them. The CDR3 spells CASSIGNREAFF. CDR3 bases: TGTGCCAGTAGTATTGGTAACAGAGAAGCTTTCTTT.

Concerning this clonotype itself: Given a much more abundant clone one base away, this may be a read error. J is TRBJ2-2 and V is TRBV7-2; TRBD2 matches at 8 bases. Germline V gene sequence: CDR1 SGHTA, CDR2 FQGNSA. The CDR3 runs to 14 residues. The CDR3 reads CANSPWTSSGELFF. For the CDR3, the DNA is TGTGCCAACAGCCCTTGGACTAGCTCCGGGGAGCTGTTTTTT.

The gene calls are TRBV20-1 and TRBJ2-5; D gene ambiguous. Germline lookup yields CDR1 DFQATT and CDR2 SNEGSKA (reference sequence). The CDR3 totals 13 residues. V gave up 3 bases and J gave up 0 bases, with 8 bases separating them. CDR3 DNA: TGCAGTGCTAGGCCGTCTTACCAAGAGACCCAGTACTTC. It codes for CSARPSYQETQYF.

V gene TRBV4-1 combines with J gene TRBJ2-4; D could derive from TRBD1 or TRBD2 (6 bases each). The germline V gene encodes CDR1 MGHRA and CDR2 YSYEKL. The CDR3 has 17 residues. Trimming removed 0 bases at V and 3 bases at J, with 15 bases between. This chain's CDR3 is CASSQDSRGAGKNIQYF. CDR3 bases: TGCGCCAGCAGCCAAGATAGTAGGGGGGCAGGCAAAAACATTCAGTACTTC.

This rearrangement joins TRBV4-1 to TRBJ2-7; D unresolved. Trimming removed 4 bases from V and 3 bases from J, with 19 bases in between. CDR3 size: 16 residues. From germline, CDR1 is MGHRA and CDR2 YSYEKL. CDR3 region: CASSRSFPMQNYEQYF. For the CDR3, the DNA is TGCGCCAGCAGCCGATCCTTTCCGATGCAAAACTACGAGCAGTACTTC.

The chain's CDR3 is CSVHEGEQFF. The CDR3 DNA reads as TGCAGCGTACACGAAGGGGAGCAGTTCTTC. The rearrangement links TRBV29-1 to TRBJ2-1; D is uncertain. V lost 6 bases, J lost 10 bases, and 10 bases lay in between. The CDR3 is 10 amino acids. From germline, CDR1 is SQVTM and CDR2 ANQGSEA.

This clonotype was counted many times. The chain uses TRBV7-9 and TRBJ2-5; D is tentatively TRBD1 or TRBD2 (5 bases each). Trimming stripped 3 bases from V and 7 bases from J, with 9 bases between. Germline V gene data show CDR1 as SEHNR and CDR2 as FQNEAQ (reference sequence). The CDR3 loop spans 12 amino acids. The DNA of the CDR3 is TGTGCCAGCAGCTTGCCTGGGGGGACCCAGTACTTC. Amino acid sequence: CASSLPGGTQYF.

This clonotype showed up many times. The gene calls are TRBV6-5 and TRBJ1-4, with D unclear. CDR3 size: 15 residues. Germline V gene data show CDR1 as MNHEY and CDR2 as SVGAGI. V dropped 2 bases and J dropped 4 bases, with 11 bases sitting between them. This CDR3 is CASSYSRSYNEKLFF. CDR3 coding DNA: TGTGCCAGCAGTTACAGTAGGAGCTATAATGAAAAACTGTTTTTT.

This clonotype has at least ten counts. The V gene is TRBV7-8, the J gene TRBJ1-6; a weak D match, TRBD1 (5 bases). The CDR3 consists of 17 residues. Trimming took 5 bases from V and 9 from J, leaving 23 bases between them. Germline V gene lookup returns CDR1 SGHVS and CDR2 FQNEAQ. CDR3 nucleotide sequence: TGTGCCAGCAGCGTATACTACAGGAGACAGTGGGGTTCACCCCTCCACTTT. This codes for CASSVYYRRQWGSPLHF.

In its sample, this clonotype was seen many times. The J gene is TRBJ1-5, the V gene TRBV7-6; TRBD1 might be the D (6 bases). The germline V and J ends were trimmed by 3 bases and 7 bases, with 16 bases remaining between them. The CDR3 totals 15 residues. Germline loops: CDR1 SGHVS, CDR2 FNYEAQ. The CDR3 here is CASSLYPGAEQPQHF. The CDR3 DNA reads as TGTGCCAGCAGCTTGTATCCGGGGGCGGAACAGCCCCAGCATTTT. The full variable domain, its missing parts supplied by reference TRBV7-6 and TRBJ1-5, is GAGVSQSPRYKVTKRGQDVALRCDPISGHVSLYWYRQALGQGPEFLTYFNYEAQQDKSGLPNDRFSAERPEGSISTLTIQRTEQRDSAMYRCASSLYPGAEQPQHFGDGTRLSIL.

This clonotype was seen a few times. The chain couples TRBV6-5 to TRBJ2-1; tentative D call: TRBD1 (5 bases). CDR3 size: 14 residues. The germline gives CDR1 MNHEY, CDR2 SVGAGI. With 0 bases removed from V and 11 bases from J, the gap between germline ends came to 14 bases. The chain's CDR3 is CASSYSEQVSQQFF. The CDR3 region has the DNA TGTGCCAGCAGTTACTCGGAACAGGTGTCTCAGCAGTTCTTC.

The chain combines TRBV12-3 or TRBV12-4 with TRBJ2-2, with D possibly being TRBD2 (7 bases). The V end was cut by 10 bases, the J end by 0 bases, with 18 bases between. CDR3 length: 16 amino acids. The CDR3 nucleotides read TGTGCCAACATAAAGGGGGGGTCCGCGAACACCGGGGAGCTGTTTTTT. It encodes CANIKGGSANTGELFF.

This clonotype showed up just a few times. V and J are TRBV25-1 and TRBJ1-1, with 7 bases that match TRBD1. The CDR3 totals 14 residues. V dropped 4 bases and J dropped 1; count of bases not matched to a gene: 3. Germline values: CDR1 MGHDK, CDR2 SYGVNS. This CDR3 is CASSVDRPNTEAFF. The CDR3 DNA sequence: TGTGCCAGCAGTGTGGACAGGCCGAACACTGAAGCTTTCTTT.

The J gene is TRBJ2-7, the V gene TRBV13, with TRBD2 matching 11 bases. Germline trimming cut 5 bases from V and 1 base from J; bases unmatched to any gene: 4. This CDR3 has 15 amino acids. Per the germline V gene, CDR1 is PRHDT and CDR2 is FYEKMQ (reference sequence). The CDR3 sequence is CASSPRLAGSYEQYF. The CDR3 region has the DNA TGTGCCAGCAGCCCCCGACTAGCGGGGTCCTACGAGCAGTACTTC.

This clonotype has at least ten counts. The chain uses TRBV7-6 and TRBJ2-3; no clear D gene. Trimming shortened V by 3 bases and J by 4 bases, and 11 bases separated the two germline ends. This CDR3 is 14 amino acids long. The germline CDR1 and CDR2 sequences are SGHVS and FNYEAQ. CDR3 protein: CASSLKTAADTQYF. CDR3 in DNA: TGTGCCAGCAGCTTGAAGACTGCGGCAGATACGCAGTATTTT. The entire variable domain, with the rest obtained from reference TRBV7-6 and TRBJ2-3, is as follows: GAGVSQSPRYKVTKRGQDVALRCDPISGHVSLYWYRQALGQGPEFLTYFNYEAQQDKSGLPNDRFSAERPEGSISTLTIQRTEQRDSAMYRCASSLKTAADTQYFGPGTRLTVL.

This chain joins TRBV7-9 and TRBJ2-3; D is uncertain. V was pared by 5 bases and J by 4 bases, with 7 bases between. Germline CDR1 is SEHNR and CDR2 is FQNEAQ (reference sequence). The CDR3 contains 12 residues. The CDR3 nucleotides read TGTGCCAGCAGCCATGGTTCAGATACGCAGTATTTT. It translates to CASSHGSDTQYF. Full variable domain (outside the CDR3, taken from reference TRBV7-9 and TRBJ2-3): DTGVSQNPRHKITKRGQNVTFRCDPISEHNRLYWYRQTLGQGPEFLTYFQNEAQLEKSRLLSDRFSAERPKGSFSTLEIQRTEQGDSAMYLCASSHGSDTQYFGPGTRLTVL.

Only one count was recorded for this clonotype. Just one base apart from a much larger clone, this may be a read error. The V gene is TRBV12-3 or TRBV12-4, the J gene TRBJ2-2; D is uncertain. CDR3 length equals 13 residues. The DNA of the CDR3 is TGTGCCAGCGGTTTTCGGAACACCGGGGAGCTGTTTTTT. Amino acid sequence: CASGFRNTGELFF.

This clonotype was found a few times. The CDR3 here is CASSPEGGIPGELFF. The CDR3 coding sequence is TGTGCCAGTAGTCCCGAGGGAGGGATTCCCGGGGAGCTGTTTTTT. The chain carries TRBV19 and TRBJ2-2; 7 positions match TRBD2. Looked up from germline, CDR1 is LNHDA and CDR2 is SQIVND (reference sequence). The CDR3 contains 15 residues. Losses at the gene ends were 5 bases for V and 6 bases for J; bases not matched to a gene: 9.

This chain's CDR3 is CASSPEEAEQFF. For the CDR3, the DNA is TGTGCCAGCAGCCCCGAGGAGGCTGAGCAGTTCTTC. V usage is TRBV7-9 and J usage is TRBJ2-1; a weak D match, TRBD2 (5 bases). CDR1 is SEHNR, CDR2 FQNEAQ, per germline (reference sequence). This CDR3 is 12 amino acids long. V was clipped by 5 bases and J by 9 bases, with 11 bases between them.

This clonotype came up many times. This chain uses TRBV6-2 or TRBV6-3 with TRBJ2-1; D may be TRBD1 or TRBD2 (6 bases each). V lost 6 bases to trimming and J lost 12 bases, with 18 bases between them. Germline loops: CDR1 MNHEY, CDR2 SVGEGT. The CDR3 covers 13 residues. The CDR3 reads CASRGGRGSVQFF. In nucleotides, the CDR3 is TGTGCCAGCAGGGGGGGTAGGGGGTCGGTGCAGTTCTTC.

The V call is TRBV10-3, the J call TRBJ2-7, with TRBD1 as a possible D gene (6 bases). The CDR3 contains 13 residues. The V and J ends lost 4 bases and 3 bases respectively, with 10 bases between them. CDR1 is ENHRY, CDR2 SYGVKD, per germline. The CDR3 here is CAISVDRNYEQYV. Here the CDR3 DNA reads TGTGCCATCAGTGTCGACAGGAACTACGAGCAGTACGTC.

The CDR3 protein is CSATSSGTGAVYRYGYTF. The CDR3 DNA follows: TGCAGTGCGACAAGTTCCGGGACAGGGGCAGTATATCGCTATGGCTACACCTTC. The chain is built from TRBV20-1 and TRBJ1-2, with 10 positions matching TRBD1. The CDR3 is 18 residues long. Germline V lookup: CDR1 DFQATT, CDR2 SNEGSKA (reference sequence). V shed 6 bases and J 4 bases; nucleotides not matched to a gene: 20.

This clonotype was observed a handful of times. The chain uses TRBV6-2 or TRBV6-3 and TRBJ2-1, with TRBD2 matching 12 bases. V lost 6 bases to trimming and J lost 4 bases; unmatched junction nucleotides: 4. Germline CDR1 reads MNHEY; CDR2 reads SVGEGT. The CDR3 has 15 amino acids. The CDR3 DNA sequence: TGTGCCAGCAGGGAACTAGCGGGGGGTTACAATGAGCAGTTCTTC. It specifies CASRELAGGYNEQFF.

There are many counts of this clonotype. DNA for the CDR3: TGTGCCAGCAGCCCATTCTACAGGGGACGGAACACTGAAGCTTTCTTT. The encoded protein is CASSPFYRGRNTEAFF. This chain links TRBV7-2 with TRBJ1-1, with TRBD1 matching over 7 bases. This CDR3 spans 16 amino acids. Unmatched junction bases numbered 10, after V lost 5 bases and J lost 1 base. Germline loops: CDR1 SGHTA, CDR2 FQGNSA. The entire variable domain, with the rest obtained from reference TRBV7-2 and TRBJ1-1, is as follows: GAGVSQSPSNKVTEKGKDVELRCDPISGHTALYWYRQSLGQGLEFLIYFQGNSAPDKSGLPSDRFSAERTGGSVSTLTIQRTQQEDSAVYLCASSPFYRGRNTEAFFGQGTRLTVV.

The genes are TRBV28 and TRBJ1-4; the D is unclear. Trimming shortened V by 2 bases and J by 3 bases, and 10 bases separated the two germline ends. Germline assignment: CDR1 MDHEN and CDR2 SYDVKM. The CDR3 extends over 15 amino acids. CDR3 DNA sequence: TGTGCCAGCAGTTTAGGCCTGAGGGCTAATGAAAAACTGTTTTTT. It translates to CASSLGLRANEKLFF. Full variable domain (missing parts from reference TRBV28 and TRBJ1-4): DVKVTQSSRYLVKRTGEKVFLECVQDMDHENMFWYRQDPGLGLRLIYFSYDVKMKEKGDIPEGYSVSREKKERFSLILESASTNQTSMYLCASSLGLRANEKLFFGSGTQLSVL.

The rearrangement links TRBV6-5 to TRBJ2-7; D uncertain. Trimming removed 0 bases from V and 2 bases from J, with 11 bases in between. Germline CDR1 reads MNHEY; CDR2 reads SVGAGI. The CDR3 consists of 15 residues. Written as DNA, the CDR3 is TGTGCCAGCAGTTACTCGCTACCTGAGCCCTACGAGCAGTACTTC. Protein: CASSYSLPEPYEQYF.